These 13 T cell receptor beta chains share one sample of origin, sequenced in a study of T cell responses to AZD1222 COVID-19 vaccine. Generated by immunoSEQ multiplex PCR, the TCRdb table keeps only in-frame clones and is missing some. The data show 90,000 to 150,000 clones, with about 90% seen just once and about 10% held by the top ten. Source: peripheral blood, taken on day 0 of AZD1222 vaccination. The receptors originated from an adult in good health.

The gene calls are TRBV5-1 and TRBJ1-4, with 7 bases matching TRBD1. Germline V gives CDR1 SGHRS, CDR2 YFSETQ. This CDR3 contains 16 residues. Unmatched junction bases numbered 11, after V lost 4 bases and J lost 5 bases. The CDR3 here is CASSGGRQGSNEKLFF. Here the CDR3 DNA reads TGCGCCAGCAGCGGGGGCCGACAGGGCTCCAATGAAAAACTGTTTTTT.

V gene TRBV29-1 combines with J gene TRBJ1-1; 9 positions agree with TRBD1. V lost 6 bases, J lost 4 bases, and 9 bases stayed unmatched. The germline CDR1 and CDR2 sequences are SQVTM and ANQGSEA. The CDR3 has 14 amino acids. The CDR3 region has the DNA TGCAGCGTGACACTAACAGGGGGCATCACTGAAGCTTTCTTT. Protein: CSVTLTGGITEAFF.

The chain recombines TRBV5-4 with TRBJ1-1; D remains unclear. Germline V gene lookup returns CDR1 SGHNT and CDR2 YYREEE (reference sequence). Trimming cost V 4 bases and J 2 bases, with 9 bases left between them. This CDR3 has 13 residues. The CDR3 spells CASSPDLNTEAFF. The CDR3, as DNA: TGTGCCAGCAGCCCGGATTTAAACACTGAAGCTTTCTTT.

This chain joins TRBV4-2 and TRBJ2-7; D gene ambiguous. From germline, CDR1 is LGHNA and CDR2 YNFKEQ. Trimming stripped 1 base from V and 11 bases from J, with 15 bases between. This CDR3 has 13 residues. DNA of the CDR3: TGTGCCAGCAGCCAAGGATTGGGCGTTCCGGAGTACTTC. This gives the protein CASSQGLGVPEYF.

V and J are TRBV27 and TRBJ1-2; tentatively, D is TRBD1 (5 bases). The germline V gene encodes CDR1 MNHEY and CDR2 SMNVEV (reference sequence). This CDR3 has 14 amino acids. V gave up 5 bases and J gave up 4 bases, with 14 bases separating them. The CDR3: CASSGATSSYGYTF. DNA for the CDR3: TGTGCCAGCAGTGGGGCCACATCGTCCTATGGCTACACCTTC.

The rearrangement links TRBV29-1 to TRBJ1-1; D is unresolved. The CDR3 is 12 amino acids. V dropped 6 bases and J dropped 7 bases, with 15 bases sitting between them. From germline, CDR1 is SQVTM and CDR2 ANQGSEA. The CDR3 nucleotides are TGCAGCGTCGCCTGGGCAGCTGGTGAAGCTTTCTTT. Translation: CSVAWAAGEAFF.

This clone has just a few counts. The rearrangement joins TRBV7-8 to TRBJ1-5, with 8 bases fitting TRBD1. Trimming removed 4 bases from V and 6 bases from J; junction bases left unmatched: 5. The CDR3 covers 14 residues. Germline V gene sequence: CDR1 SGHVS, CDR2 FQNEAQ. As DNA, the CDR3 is TGTGCCAGCAGCTCAGGGGGCGCGGGTCAGCCCCAGCATTTT. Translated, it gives CASSSGGAGQPQHF.

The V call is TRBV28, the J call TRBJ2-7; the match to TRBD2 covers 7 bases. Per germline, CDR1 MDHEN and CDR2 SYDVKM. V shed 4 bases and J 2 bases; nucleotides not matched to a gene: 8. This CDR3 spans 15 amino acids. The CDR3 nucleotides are TGTGCCAGCAGTTCGCCCAAAAGCGGGGCCTACGAGCAGTACTTC. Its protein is CASSSPKSGAYEQYF. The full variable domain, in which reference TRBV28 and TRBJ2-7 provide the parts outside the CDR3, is DVKVTQSSRYLVKRTGEKVFLECVQDMDHENMFWYRQDPGLGLRLIYFSYDVKMKEKGDIPEGYSVSREKKERFSLILESASTNQTSMYLCASSSPKSGAYEQYFGPGTRLTVT.

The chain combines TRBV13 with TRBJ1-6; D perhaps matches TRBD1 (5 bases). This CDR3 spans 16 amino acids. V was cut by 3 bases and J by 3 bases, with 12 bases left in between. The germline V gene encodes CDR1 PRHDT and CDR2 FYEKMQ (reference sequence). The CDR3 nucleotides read TGTGCCAGCAGCTTGCAAAAGGACAACTATAATTCACCCCTCCACTTT. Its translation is CASSLQKDNYNSPLHF.

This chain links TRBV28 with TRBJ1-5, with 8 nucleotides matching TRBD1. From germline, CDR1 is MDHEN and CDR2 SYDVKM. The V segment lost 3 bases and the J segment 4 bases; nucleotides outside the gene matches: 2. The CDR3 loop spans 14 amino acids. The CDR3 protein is CASSFRGRNQPQHF. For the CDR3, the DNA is TGTGCCAGCAGTTTCAGGGGGCGGAATCAGCCCCAGCATTTT.

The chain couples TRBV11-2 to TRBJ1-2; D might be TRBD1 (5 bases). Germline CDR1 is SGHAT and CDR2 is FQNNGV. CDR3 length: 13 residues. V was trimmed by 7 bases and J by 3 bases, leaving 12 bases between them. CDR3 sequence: CASKEWGDYGYTF. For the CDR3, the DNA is TGTGCCAGCAAGGAGTGGGGCGACTATGGCTACACCTTC.

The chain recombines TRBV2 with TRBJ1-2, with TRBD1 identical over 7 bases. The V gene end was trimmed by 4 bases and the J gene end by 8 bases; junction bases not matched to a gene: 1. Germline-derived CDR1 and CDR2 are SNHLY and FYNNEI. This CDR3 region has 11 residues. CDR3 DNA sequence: TGTGCCAGCAGTGGACAGGGCGGCTACACCTTC. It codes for CASSGQGGYTF.

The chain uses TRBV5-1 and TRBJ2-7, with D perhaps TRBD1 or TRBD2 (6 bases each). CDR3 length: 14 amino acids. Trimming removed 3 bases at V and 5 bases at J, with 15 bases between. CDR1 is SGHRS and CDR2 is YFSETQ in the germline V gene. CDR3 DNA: TGCGCCAGCAGCTCGGGGGCAGGGAGGCACGAGCAGTACTTC. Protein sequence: CASSSGAGRHEQYF.